The 17 T cell receptor beta chains below all came from one sample that was sequenced in a study of control samples from healthy donors and cancer patients. The repertoire was sequenced with immunoSEQ multiplex PCR; TCRdb's copy has only in-frame clones and lacks some. The sample includes roughly 200,000 clones. Input material: blood. These receptors were collected from a woman aged 30 to 39 in good health.

The V gene is TRBV25-1, the J gene TRBJ1-5; 11 bases map to TRBD1. The J segment lost 4 bases and the V segment lost 5 bases, leaving 4 bases of the junction unmatched. Germline lookup yields CDR1 MGHDK and CDR2 SYGVNS. The CDR3 has 15 residues. As DNA, the CDR3 is TGTGCCAGCAGTCTCGGACAGGGGGCGAATCAGCCCCAGCATTTT. Protein: CASSLGQGANQPQHF.

This chain joins TRBV10-3 and TRBJ2-6; D perhaps matches TRBD1 (5 bases). The ends were cut back, 10 bases at V and 8 bases at J, with 9 bases in the middle. The CDR3 is 11 amino acids. Germline V gives CDR1 ENHRY, CDR2 SYGVKD. CDR3 loop: CATSGTNVLTF. CDR3 DNA sequence: TGTGCCACCTCAGGGACCAACGTCCTGACTTTC.

Note on this clone: The same CDR3 can be traced to other DNA sequences in this sample. This chain uses TRBV28 with TRBJ2-6; D is uncertain. Per germline, CDR1 MDHEN and CDR2 SYDVKM. The ends were cut back, 8 bases at V and 1 base at J, with 6 bases in the middle. This CDR3 comprises 13 residues. The CDR3 is CASERSGANVLTF. DNA for the CDR3: TGTGCCAGCGAGAGATCTGGGGCCAACGTCCTGACTTTC.

This chain connects TRBV19 to TRBJ2-3; 7 nucleotides agree with TRBD2. This CDR3 spans 16 amino acids. Germline CDR1 reads LNHDA; CDR2 reads SQIVND (reference sequence). Trimming removed 4 bases from V and 0 bases from J; junction bases left unmatched: 7. CDR3 coding DNA: TGTGCCAGTAGTACCGGACTAGACCTAAGCACAGATACGCAGTATTTT. Translating gives CASSTGLDLSTDTQYF.

The chain recombines TRBV6-5 with TRBJ1-6; possibly TRBD1 for D (5 bases). The CDR3 length is 13 residues. V was shortened by 7 bases and J by 6 bases, with 10 bases between the two germline ends. Per germline, CDR1 MNHEY and CDR2 SVGAGI. CDR3 amino acids: CASNRQFNSPLHF. CDR3 coding DNA: TGTGCCAGCAATCGACAGTTTAATTCACCCCTCCACTTT.

The chain is built from TRBV7-2 and TRBJ2-7; D is undetermined. Germline CDR1 reads SGHTA; CDR2 reads FQGNSA. The CDR3 length is 15 residues. V gave up 2 bases and J gave up 2 bases, with 13 bases separating them. In DNA, the CDR3 is TGTGCCAGCAGCTTAAACAGCAAACTCCCCTACGAGCAGTACTTC. This codes for CASSLNSKLPYEQYF.

The rearrangement links TRBV27 to TRBJ2-2; no reliable D call. Trimming shortened V by 1 base and J by 6 bases, and 3 bases separated the two germline ends. The CDR3 is 12 amino acids. The V gene's germline CDR1 is MNHEY and CDR2 SMNVEV (reference sequence). This CDR3 reads CASSLLPGELFF. The CDR3 nucleotides are TGTGCCAGCAGTTTATTGCCCGGGGAGCTGTTTTTT.

The chain combines TRBV19 with TRBJ2-1, with D unclear. This CDR3 has 13 residues. Germline V gene lookup returns CDR1 LNHDA and CDR2 SQIVND (reference sequence). Trimming removed 3 bases from V and 8 bases from J, with 11 bases in between. The CDR3 loop reads CASSMFFIDEQFF. CDR3 coding DNA: TGTGCCAGTAGTATGTTCTTTATCGATGAGCAGTTCTTC.

This chain links TRBV4-1 with TRBJ1-5; unclear D gene. The CDR3 runs 14 residues. Germline assignment: CDR1 MGHRA and CDR2 YSYEKL. V lost 0 bases to trimming and J lost 4 bases, with 7 bases between them. The chain's CDR3 is CASSQDLANQPQHF. For the CDR3, the DNA is TGCGCCAGCAGCCAAGATCTGGCTAATCAGCCCCAGCATTTT.

About this clone itself: The same CDR3 also results from other DNA sequences found in this sample. The chain is built from TRBV7-2 and TRBJ1-5, with a weak D call TRBD1 (6 bases). This CDR3 is 15 amino acids long. V gave up 1 base and J gave up 7 bases, with 14 bases separating them. Germline-derived CDR1 and CDR2 are SGHTA and FQGNSA. CDR3: CASSLDSGVGQPQHF. The CDR3 bases are TGTGCCAGCAGCTTAGATTCAGGGGTGGGGCAGCCCCAGCATTTT.

CDR3 loop: CASSEGGPHSPLHF. In nucleotides, the CDR3 is TGTGCCAGCAGCGAGGGGGGTCCTCATTCACCCCTCCACTTT. The chain combines TRBV9 with TRBJ1-6; tentative D call: TRBD1 (6 bases). Germline CDR1 SGDLS, CDR2 YYNGEE. The V and J ends lost 3 bases and 8 bases respectively, with 12 bases between them. The length of the CDR3 is 14 residues.

V gene TRBV7-9 combines with J gene TRBJ2-1; D gene ambiguous. CDR1 is SEHNR and CDR2 is FQNEAQ in the germline V gene (reference sequence). The CDR3 consists of 12 residues. Trimming shortened V by 1 base and J by 12 bases, and 10 bases separated the two germline ends. Written as DNA, the CDR3 is TGTGCCAGCAGCTTAGAGGACGACGGGCAGTTCTTC. This gives the protein CASSLEDDGQFF.

The chain combines TRBV6-5 with TRBJ1-1; the match to TRBD1 covers 8 bases. Trimming cost V 7 bases and J 10 bases; bases outside gene matches: 8. The CDR3 sequence is 12 residues long. CDR1 is MNHEY, CDR2 SVGAGI, per germline. Here the CDR3 reads CASTNLQGAAFF. CDR3 coding DNA: TGTGCCAGCACAAATTTGCAGGGGGCAGCTTTCTTT.

The genes are TRBV28 and TRBJ1-1; D gene unclear. The germline V and J ends were trimmed by 3 bases and 1 base, with 15 bases remaining between them. Germline CDR1 is MDHEN and CDR2 is SYDVKM. CDR3 length: 16 amino acids. CDR3 nucleotide sequence: TGTGCCAGCAGTTTCTCCTGGGTGAGGGCGAACACTGAAGCTTTCTTT. Translating it yields CASSFSWVRANTEAFF.

As to this clone: A junction boundary mismatches the germline segment, possibly from a read error. The gene calls are TRBV7-7 and TRBJ2-1; 9 positions match TRBD1. Germline V CDR1 and CDR2: SSHAT, FNYEAQ (reference sequence). This CDR3 contains 16 residues. The CDR3 loop reads CASSLGDRDSYNEQFF. The CDR3 nucleotides are TGTGCTAGCAGCTTGGGGGACAGGGACTCCTACAATGAGCAGTTCTTC. The full variable domain, in which reference TRBV7-7 and TRBJ2-1 provide the parts outside the CDR3, is GAGVSQSPRYKVTKRGQDVTLRCDPISSHATLYWYQQALGQGPEFLTYFNYEAQPDKSGLPSDRFSAERPEGSISTLTIQRTEQRDSAMYRCASSLGDRDSYNEQFFGPGTRLTVL.

This rearrangement joins TRBV5-1 to TRBJ2-2, with 9 positions matching TRBD2. CDR1 SGHRS and CDR2 YFSETQ come from the germline V gene. The CDR3 totals 17 residues. V was pared by 4 bases and J by 2 bases, with 9 bases of the junction left unmatched. The CDR3 bases are TGCGCCAGCAGCCCCCGAGCTAGCGGGGCTAACACCGGGGAGCTGTTTTTT. Protein sequence: CASSPRASGANTGELFF.

This chain connects TRBV4-2 to TRBJ2-7; D not certain. Germline values: CDR1 LGHNA, CDR2 YNFKEQ. The CDR3 has 16 amino acids. Trimming pared 0 bases from V and 2 bases from J, leaving 14 bases between. CDR3 DNA: TGTGCCAGCAGCCAAGACGACATTAGGTCGACCTACGAGCAGTACTTC. Translation gives CASSQDDIRSTYEQYF.